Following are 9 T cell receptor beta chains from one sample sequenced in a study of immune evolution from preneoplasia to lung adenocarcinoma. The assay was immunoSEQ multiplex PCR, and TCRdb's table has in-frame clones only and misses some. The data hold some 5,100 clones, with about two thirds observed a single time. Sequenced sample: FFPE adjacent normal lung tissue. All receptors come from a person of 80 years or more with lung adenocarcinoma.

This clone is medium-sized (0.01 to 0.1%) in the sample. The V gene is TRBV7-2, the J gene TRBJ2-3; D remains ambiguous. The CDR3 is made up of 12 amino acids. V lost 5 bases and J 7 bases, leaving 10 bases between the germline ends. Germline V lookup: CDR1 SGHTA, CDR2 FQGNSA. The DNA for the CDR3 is TGTGCCAGCAGCCGCCCAGGATATACGCAGTATTTT. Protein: CASSRPGYTQYF. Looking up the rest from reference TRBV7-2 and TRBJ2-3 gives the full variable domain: GAGVSQSPSNKVTEKGKDVELRCDPISGHTALYWYRQSLGQGLEFLIYFQGNSAPDKSGLPSDRFSAERTGGSVSTLTIQRTQQEDSAVYLCASSRPGYTQYFGPGTRLTVL.

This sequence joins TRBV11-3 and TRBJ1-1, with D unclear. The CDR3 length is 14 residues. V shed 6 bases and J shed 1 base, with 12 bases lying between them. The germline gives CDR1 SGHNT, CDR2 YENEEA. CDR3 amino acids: CASSYTNENTEAFF. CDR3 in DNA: TGTGCCAGCAGTTATACAAACGAGAACACTGAAGCTTTCTTT.

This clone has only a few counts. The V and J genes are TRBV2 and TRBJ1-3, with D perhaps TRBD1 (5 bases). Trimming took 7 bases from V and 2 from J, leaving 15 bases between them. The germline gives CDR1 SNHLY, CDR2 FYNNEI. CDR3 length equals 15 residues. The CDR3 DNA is TGTGCCAGCATCGGGGCCTGGGGCCCTGGAAACACCATATATTTT. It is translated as CASIGAWGPGNTIYF.

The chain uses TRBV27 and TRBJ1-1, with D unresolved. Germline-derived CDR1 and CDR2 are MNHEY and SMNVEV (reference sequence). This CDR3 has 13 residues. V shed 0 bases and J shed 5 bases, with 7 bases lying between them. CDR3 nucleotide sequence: TGTGCCAGCAGTTTATCCCAGCAGACTGAAGCTTTCTTT. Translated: CASSLSQQTEAFF.

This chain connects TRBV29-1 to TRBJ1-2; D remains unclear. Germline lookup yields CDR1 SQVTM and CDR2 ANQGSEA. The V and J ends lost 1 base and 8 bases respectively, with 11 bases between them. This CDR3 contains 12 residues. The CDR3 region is CSVEGRIGGYTF. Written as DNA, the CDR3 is TGCAGCGTTGAAGGCAGGATCGGGGGCTACACCTTC.

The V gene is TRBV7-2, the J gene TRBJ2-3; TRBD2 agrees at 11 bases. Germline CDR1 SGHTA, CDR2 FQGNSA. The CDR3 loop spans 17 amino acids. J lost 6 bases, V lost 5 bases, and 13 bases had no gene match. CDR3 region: CASSRTSGGSYRDTQYF. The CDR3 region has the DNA TGTGCCAGCAGCAGAACTAGCGGGGGATCCTATCGGGATACGCAGTATTTT.

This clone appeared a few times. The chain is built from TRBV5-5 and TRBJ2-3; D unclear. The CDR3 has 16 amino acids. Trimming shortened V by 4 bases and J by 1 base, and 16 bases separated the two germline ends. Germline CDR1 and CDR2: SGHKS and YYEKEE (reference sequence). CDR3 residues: CASSRNTGDGTDTQYF. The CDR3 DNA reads TGTGCCAGCAGCCGCAACACTGGGGATGGCACAGATACGCAGTATTTT.

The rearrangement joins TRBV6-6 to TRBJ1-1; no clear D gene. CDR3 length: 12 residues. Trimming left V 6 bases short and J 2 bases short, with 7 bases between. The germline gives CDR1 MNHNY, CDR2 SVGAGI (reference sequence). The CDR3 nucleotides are TGTGCCAGCAGCCGCCGTAACACTGAAGCTTTCTTT. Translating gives CASSRRNTEAFF.

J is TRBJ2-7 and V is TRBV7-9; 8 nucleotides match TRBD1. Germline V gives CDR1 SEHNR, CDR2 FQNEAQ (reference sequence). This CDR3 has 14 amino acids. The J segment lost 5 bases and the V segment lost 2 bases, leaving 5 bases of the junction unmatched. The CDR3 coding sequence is TGTGCCAGCAGCTTAAGACAGGGGCGGGACGAGCAGTACTTC. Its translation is CASSLRQGRDEQYF.